These T cell receptor beta chains were read from a single sample in a study of spatial heterogeneity in lung cancer. TCRdb re-analysed the 5' RACE reads in MiXCR, keeping a single row per CDR3 protein. The data contain roughly 2,100 distinct CDR3 sequences, more than 7% of them singletons. The sequencing here drew on lung tumor tissue, taken at surgery. The receptors originated from a male donor with early-stage non-small cell lung cancer. Both conserved end residues are part of each CDR3. The order of the fields is J gene, D gene, clone size, V gene, CDR3 DNA, CDR3 protein. A D gene is named only where the DNA matches it firmly. Clone sizes are given selectively: once, few, many, or a class where the clone is expanded.

J: TRBJ2-2
D: .
size: many
V: TRBV9
DNA: TGTGCCAGCAGCGCCCGGGCCGGGGAGCTGTTTTTT
CDR3: CASSARAGELFF

J: TRBJ1-1
D: .
size: medium-sized
V: TRBV29-1
DNA: TGCAGCGTCCCTGGAGGGGGAGGGAACACTGAAGCTTTCTTT
CDR3: CSVPGGGGNTEAFF

J: TRBJ1-1
D: .
size: few
V: TRBV20-1
DNA: TGCAGTGCTAGAGAAGTGGCTACCGCGGGGTACACTGAAGCTTTCTTT
CDR3: CSAREVATAGYTEAFF

J: TRBJ2-1
D: .
size: .
V: TRBV5-5
DNA: TGTGCCAGCAGCTCAGGAAACAATGAGCAGTTCTTC
CDR3: CASSSGNNEQFF

J: TRBJ1-2
D: .
size: medium-sized
V: TRBV21-1
DNA: TGTGCCAGCAGCAGACTGGGTTTACAGGGGACTGGCTACACCTTC
CDR3: CASSRLGLQGTGYTF

J: TRBJ1-4
D: TRBD1
size: medium-sized
V: TRBV7-9
DNA: TGTGCCAGCAGCCCAAGGGGGCAGGGAGAACTGTTTTTT
CDR3: CASSPRGQGELFF

J: TRBJ2-7
D: TRBD1
size: few
V: TRBV12-3/TRBV12-4
DNA: TGTGCCAGCAGTTTTGGACTTACGGGACAGGGAGACGAGCAGTACTTC
CDR3: CASSFGLTGQGDEQYF

J: TRBJ1-1
D: TRBD1
size: medium-sized
V: TRBV30
DNA: TGTGCCTGGGTGGGACAGCCGAACACTGAAGCTTTCTTT
CDR3: CAWVGQPNTEAFF

J: TRBJ1-2
D: TRBD1
size: large
V: TRBV24-1
DNA: TGTGCCACCAGTGACGCGGGACAGTCCTTCTATGGCTACACCTTC
CDR3: CATSDAGQSFYGYTF

J: TRBJ1-1
D: .
size: medium-sized
V: TRBV7-6
DNA: TGTGCCAGCAGCTTAAGCCAGAGGGGTTACACTGAAGCTTTCTTT
CDR3: CASSLSQRGYTEAFF

J: TRBJ2-1
D: TRBD1
size: medium-sized
V: TRBV28
DNA: TGTGCCAGCAGTACAGGGGGCTCCTACAATGAGCAGTTCTTC
CDR3: CASSTGGSYNEQFF

J: TRBJ1-5
D: TRBD1
size: medium-sized
V: TRBV10-3
DNA: TGTGCCATCAGCGCCGGCGGGACAGGGCACTATAGCAATCAGCCCCAGCATTTT
CDR3: CAISAGGTGHYSNQPQHF

J: TRBJ2-3
D: TRBD1
size: medium-sized
V: TRBV6-1
DNA: TGTGCCAGCAGTGAAGTAGTTACCGGGACAGGGGGCTCGGAGGAGCAGTATTTT
CDR3: CASSEVVTGTGGSEEQYF

J: TRBJ2-1
D: TRBD1
size: .
V: TRBV28
DNA: TGTGCCAGCAGTTCCCTCGGGACAGGGAAGAATGAGCAGTTCTTC
CDR3: CASSSLGTGKNEQFF

J: TRBJ2-1
D: TRBD1
size: medium-sized
V: TRBV24-1
DNA: TGTGCCACCAGTGATGGGGGACAGGGATACAATGAGCAGTTCTTC
CDR3: CATSDGGQGYNEQFF

J: TRBJ2-2
D: .
size: medium-sized
V: TRBV6-2/TRBV6-3
DNA: TGTGCCAGCAGTTCCAGGGGGACAGCGGGAACCGGGGAGCTGTTTTTT
CDR3: CASSSRGTAGTGELFF

J: TRBJ1-1
D: .
size: medium-sized
V: TRBV5-5
DNA: TGTGCCAGCAGGCGTGATCTGAACACTGAAGCTTTCTTT
CDR3: CASRRDLNTEAFF

J: TRBJ1-3
D: .
size: medium-sized
V: TRBV12-3/TRBV12-4
DNA: TGTGCCAGCCGACGCGACTCTGAAAACACCATATATTTT
CDR3: CASRRDSENTIYF

J: TRBJ1-6
D: .
size: .
V: TRBV6-1
DNA: TGTGCCAGCAGTGACCAAAAAAGGGGTTCACCCCTCCACTTT
CDR3: CASSDQKRGSPLHF

J: TRBJ2-2
D: TRBD1
size: medium-sized
V: TRBV19
DNA: TGTGCCAGTAGTGCCTCTACAGGGGGCGGGACCGGGGAGCTGTTTTTT
CDR3: CASSASTGGGTGELFF

J: TRBJ2-3
D: TRBD2
size: medium-sized
V: TRBV12-3/TRBV12-4
DNA: TGTGCCAGCAGCCGACTAGCGGGAGCAGATACGCAGTATTTT
CDR3: CASSRLAGADTQYF

J: TRBJ2-5
D: .
size: medium-sized
V: TRBV15
DNA: TGTGCCACCAGCATCTCGGCGGGAGAGACCCAGTACTTC
CDR3: CATSISAGETQYF

J: TRBJ2-1
D: TRBD1
size: medium-sized
V: TRBV5-1
DNA: TGCGCCAGCAGCTTGGCAGGGACAGGGGGTTACAATGAGCAGTTCTTC
CDR3: CASSLAGTGGYNEQFF

J: TRBJ2-1
D: .
size: medium-sized
V: TRBV4-3
DNA: TGCGCCAGCAGCCAAGCAGGGGCCGATGAGCAGTTCTTC
CDR3: CASSQAGADEQFF

J: TRBJ2-2
D: .
size: medium-sized
V: TRBV4-3
DNA: TGCGCCAGCAGCCAATCGGGGGCAGGGACCGGGGAGCTGTTTTTT
CDR3: CASSQSGAGTGELFF

J: TRBJ1-1
D: .
size: many
V: TRBV29-1
DNA: TGCAGCGTTGGGGGGGGGCTCATGAACACTGAAGCTTTCTTT
CDR3: CSVGGGLMNTEAFF

J: TRBJ1-5
D: TRBD1
size: medium-sized
V: TRBV12-3/TRBV12-4
DNA: TGTGCCAGCAGCCAGAACAGGGGCGATCAGCCCCAGCATTTT
CDR3: CASSQNRGDQPQHF

J: TRBJ2-5
D: .
size: medium-sized
V: TRBV3-1
DNA: TGTGCCAGCAGCCAAGTATCGGCTAGTGGAGAGACCCAGTACTTC
CDR3: CASSQVSASGETQYF

J: TRBJ2-1
D: TRBD2
size: medium-sized
V: TRBV20-1
DNA: TGCAGTGCTAGAGGTCCACGGGGGGTTCGGCTCTACAATGAGCAGTTCTTC
CDR3: CSARGPRGVRLYNEQFF

J: TRBJ2-1
D: .
size: few
V: TRBV5-1
DNA: TGCGCCAGCAGCCCCAGGTCCGGGGGCGATGAGCAGTTCTTC
CDR3: CASSPRSGGDEQFF

J: TRBJ1-5
D: .
size: many
V: TRBV6-1
DNA: TGTGCCAGTACTGGGGGCTTCAATCAGCCCCAGCATTTT
CDR3: CASTGGFNQPQHF

J: TRBJ2-2
D: .
size: hyperexpanded
V: TRBV18
DNA: TGTGCCAGCTCACCTCCTGAGACGCCGAACACCGGGGAGCTGTTTTTT
CDR3: CASSPPETPNTGELFF

J: TRBJ2-2
D: .
size: .
V: TRBV13
DNA: TGTGCCAGCAGCCGCACTTGGACAGCGAACACCGGGGAGCTGTTTTTT
CDR3: CASSRTWTANTGELFF

J: TRBJ1-5
D: .
size: many
V: TRBV6-1
DNA: TGTGCCAGCAGTGAGGGGCTAGATCAGCCCCAGCATTTT
CDR3: CASSEGLDQPQHF

J: TRBJ1-1
D: .
size: medium-sized
V: TRBV5-5
DNA: TGTGCCAGCAGCTTCGGATACACTGAAGCTTTCTTT
CDR3: CASSFGYTEAFF

J: TRBJ2-3
D: TRBD2
size: medium-sized
V: TRBV5-5
DNA: TGTGCCAGCAGCCCCGGACTAGCGGGGGGGCGGACAGATACGCAGTATTTT
CDR3: CASSPGLAGGRTDTQYF

J: TRBJ2-7
D: .
size: .
V: TRBV3-1
DNA: TGTGCCAGCAGCCAAGATGGTAGACAGCTCTACGAGCAGTACTTC
CDR3: CASSQDGRQLYEQYF

J: TRBJ2-5
D: .
size: large
V: TRBV6-6
DNA: TGTGCCAGCAGTTACTCGAATAGGGACCAAGAGACCCAGTACTTC
CDR3: CASSYSNRDQETQYF

J: TRBJ1-5
D: .
size: medium-sized
V: TRBV27
DNA: TGTGCCAGCAGTTTCGGTCCGGGGCAGCCCCAGCATTTT
CDR3: CASSFGPGQPQHF

J: TRBJ1-1
D: .
size: .
V: TRBV24-1
DNA: TGTGCCACCATTGGAGGGGCCAACACTGAAGCTTTCTTT
CDR3: CATIGGANTEAFF

J: TRBJ2-7
D: .
size: .
V: TRBV28
DNA: TGTGCCAGCAGTTTAGGGGTGGGCTACGAGCAGTACTTC
CDR3: CASSLGVGYEQYF

J: TRBJ2-7
D: TRBD1
size: medium-sized
V: TRBV10-3
DNA: TGTGCCATCAGTGAGTCAAGGGACAGCGAGCAGTACTTC
CDR3: CAISESRDSEQYF

J: TRBJ1-5
D: .
size: medium-sized
V: TRBV27
DNA: TGTGCCAGCAGTCCCATGGGGGGTCAGCCCCAGCATTTT
CDR3: CASSPMGGQPQHF

J: TRBJ2-6
D: .
size: medium-sized
V: TRBV10-3
DNA: TGTGCCATCAGCGGGGGCCAAAGCTCTGGGGCCAACGTCCTGACTTTC
CDR3: CAISGGQSSGANVLTF

J: TRBJ1-1
D: .
size: medium-sized
V: TRBV30
DNA: TGTGCCTGGAGTGTTTTGGGGGGAGTAACTGAAGCTTTCTTT
CDR3: CAWSVLGGVTEAFF

J: TRBJ1-4
D: .
size: .
V: TRBV4-1
DNA: TGCGCCAGCAGCCGAGGCCCAGAGGAAAAACTGTTTTTT
CDR3: CASSRGPEEKLFF

J: TRBJ1-6
D: .
size: medium-sized
V: TRBV11-2
DNA: TGTGCCAGCAGCCCTCGGGGGTCCCATAATTCACCCCTCCACTTT
CDR3: CASSPRGSHNSPLHF

J: TRBJ2-3
D: TRBD1
size: medium-sized
V: TRBV11-2
DNA: TGTGCCAGCAGCTTGAAACAGGGGATAAACACAGATACGCAGTATTTT
CDR3: CASSLKQGINTDTQYF

J: TRBJ2-3
D: .
size: large
V: TRBV6-6
DNA: TGTGCCAGCGGGGGGACTCGGAAAACAGATACGCAGTATTTT
CDR3: CASGGTRKTDTQYF

J: TRBJ2-5
D: .
size: medium-sized
V: TRBV7-7
DNA: TGTGCCAGCAGCTTAAGGCTCCAAGAGACCCAGTACTTC
CDR3: CASSLRLQETQYF

J: TRBJ2-5
D: TRBD2
size: medium-sized
V: TRBV14
DNA: TGTGCCAGCAGTCAATGGACTAGCGGGGTTGAGACCCAGTACTTC
CDR3: CASSQWTSGVETQYF

J: TRBJ2-5
D: .
size: medium-sized
V: TRBV28
DNA: TGTGCCAGCAGTTTATATTCGTGGGAGACCCAGTACTTC
CDR3: CASSLYSWETQYF

J: TRBJ1-2
D: TRBD1
size: medium-sized
V: TRBV7-2
DNA: TGTGCCAGCAGCGGGGTGACAGGGGGCTATGGCTACACCTTC
CDR3: CASSGVTGGYGYTF

J: TRBJ1-2
D: .
size: medium-sized
V: TRBV6-5
DNA: TGTGCCAGCAGCTCCGGGACGAACTATGGCTACACCTTC
CDR3: CASSSGTNYGYTF

J: TRBJ2-2
D: TRBD2
size: few
V: TRBV4-2
DNA: TGTGCCAGCACCCTCGGGGGGAGTGGTACCGGGGAGCTGTTTTTT
CDR3: CASTLGGSGTGELFF

J: TRBJ2-1
D: TRBD2
size: medium-sized
V: TRBV6-6
DNA: TGTGCCAGCAGTTACGCCTTCGGGGGGGCCTACAATGAGCAGTTCTTC
CDR3: CASSYAFGGAYNEQFF